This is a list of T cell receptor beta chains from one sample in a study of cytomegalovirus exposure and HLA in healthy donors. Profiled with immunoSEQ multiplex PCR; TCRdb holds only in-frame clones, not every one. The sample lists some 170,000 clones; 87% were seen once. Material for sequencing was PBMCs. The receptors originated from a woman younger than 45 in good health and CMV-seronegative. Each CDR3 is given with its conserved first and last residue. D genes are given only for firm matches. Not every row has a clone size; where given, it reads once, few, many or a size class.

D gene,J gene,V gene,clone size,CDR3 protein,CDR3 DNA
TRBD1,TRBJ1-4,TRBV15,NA,CATSRDGQGLNEKLFF,TGTGCCACCAGCAGAGATGGACAGGGACTTAATGAAAAACTGTTTTTT
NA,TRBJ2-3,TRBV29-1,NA,CTFGQKLSTDTQYF,TGCACCTTTGGGCAGAAGCTTAGCACAGATACGCAGTATTTT
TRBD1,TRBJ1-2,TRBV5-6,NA,CASSLSGTGAVVDGYTF,TGTGCCAGCAGCTTGTCCGGGACAGGGGCGGTGGTAGATGGCTACACCTTC
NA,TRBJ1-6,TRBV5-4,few,CASSSQGFGHSPLHF,TGTGCCAGCAGCTCTCAGGGGTTTGGGCATTCACCCCTCCACTTT
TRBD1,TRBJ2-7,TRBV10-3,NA,CAISADRGQVEEQYF,TGTGCCATCAGTGCCGACAGGGGCCAGGTAGAGGAGCAGTACTTC
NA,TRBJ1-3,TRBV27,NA,CASSLQGSVGNTIYF,TGTGCCAGCAGCCTACAGGGCTCGGTAGGAAACACCATATATTTT
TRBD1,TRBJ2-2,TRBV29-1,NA,CSANRGPNTGELFF,TGCAGCGCAAACAGGGGTCCGAACACCGGGGAGCTGTTTTTT
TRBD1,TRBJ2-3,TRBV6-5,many,CASSYSAGGFTDTQYF,TGTGCCAGCAGTTACTCGGCAGGGGGCTTCACAGATACGCAGTATTTT
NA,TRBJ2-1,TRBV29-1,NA,CSVESYNEQFF,TGCAGCGTTGAATCATACAATGAGCAGTTCTTC
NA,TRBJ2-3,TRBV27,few,CATEVTSGTQYF,TGTGCCACCGAGGTGACCTCGGGGACGCAGTATTTT
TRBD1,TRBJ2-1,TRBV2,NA,CASRDGQGAYNEQFF,TGTGCCAGCAGAGACGGACAGGGGGCCTACAATGAGCAGTTCTTC
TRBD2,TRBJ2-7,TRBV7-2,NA,CASSSRLAGDPPYEQYF,TGTGCCAGCAGCTCCAGACTAGCGGGGGACCCTCCCTACGAGCAGTACTTC
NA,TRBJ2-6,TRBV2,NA,CASSEDGLGGYGANVLTF,TGTGCCAGCAGTGAAGATGGATTGGGGGGATATGGGGCCAACGTCCTGACTTTC
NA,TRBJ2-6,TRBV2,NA,CASGTPNSGANVLTF,TGTGCCAGTGGGACACCAAACTCTGGGGCCAACGTCCTGACTTTC
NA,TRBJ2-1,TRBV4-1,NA,CASSHIQGEQFF,TGCGCCAGCAGCCACATACAGGGAGAGCAGTTCTTC
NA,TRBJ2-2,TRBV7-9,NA,CASSFGGQPNTGELFF,TGTGCCAGCAGCTTCGGGGGACAGCCGAACACCGGGGAGCTGTTTTTT
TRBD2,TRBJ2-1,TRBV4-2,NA,CASSQDLRGGQNEQFF,TGTGCCAGCAGCCAAGATTTACGGGGGGGCCAAAATGAGCAGTTCTTC